Below, 25 T cell receptor beta chains from the same sample are listed, as sequenced in a study of cytomegalovirus exposure and HLA in healthy donors. The PCR had 60 Vbeta and 13 Jbeta primers. Profiled with immunoSEQ multiplex PCR; TCRdb holds only in-frame clones, not every one. Of more than 95,000 clones in the sample, less than 85% were seen once. The sample taken for sequencing was PBMCs. These receptors were obtained from a young woman in good health and CMV-seropositive.

V is TRBV30 and J is TRBJ1-6; D is unresolved. Germline CDR1 reads GTSNPN; CDR2 reads SVGIG (reference sequence). This CDR3 has 12 residues. Trimming took 2 bases from V and 10 from J, leaving 9 bases between them. The CDR3 bases are TGTGCCTGGAGTCGGTCCCAATCACCCCTCCACTTT. Its protein is CAWSRSQSPLHF.

This clone was counted once. The V call is TRBV27, the J call TRBJ2-2; D ambiguous. The CDR3 has 12 amino acids. The germline V and J ends were trimmed by 3 bases and 4 bases, with 3 bases remaining between them. Germline CDR1 is MNHEY and CDR2 is SMNVEV (reference sequence). CDR3 sequence reads: CASSFITGELFF. The CDR3 coding sequence is TGTGCCAGCAGTTTTATCACCGGGGAGCTGTTTTTT.

The J gene is TRBJ1-2, the V gene TRBV29-1; TRBD1 agrees at 9 bases. CDR1 and CDR2 from the germline V gene are SQVTM and ANQGSEA. With 2 bases clipped from V and 2 bases from J, the junction kept 3 bases outside the gene matches. This CDR3 is built from 14 residues. The CDR3 region is CSVEIGQGNYGYTF. CDR3 nucleotide sequence: TGCAGCGTTGAAATAGGACAGGGGAACTATGGCTACACCTTC. The variable domain in full, with the rest retrieved from reference TRBV29-1 and TRBJ1-2, is SAVISQKPSRDICQRGTSLTIQCQVDSQVTMMFWYRQQPGQSLTLIATANQGSEATYESGFVIDKFPISRPNLTFSTLTVSNMSPEDSSIYLCSVEIGQGNYGYTFGSGTRLTVV.

V and J are TRBV18 and TRBJ2-3, with D possibly matching TRBD1 (6 bases). Trimming took 3 bases from V and 1 from J, leaving 14 bases between them. From germline, CDR1 is KGHSH and CDR2 LQKENI. The CDR3 covers 16 residues. CDR3 loop: CASSPPLGGGTDTQYF. The CDR3 coding sequence is TGTGCCAGCTCACCCCCTCTAGGGGGTGGCACAGATACGCAGTATTTT.

The chain has TRBV15 and TRBJ2-7; a weak D match, TRBD2 (6 bases). In germline, CDR1 is LNHNV, CDR2 YYDKDF (reference sequence). The CDR3 sequence is 12 residues long. V dropped 4 bases and J dropped 6 bases, with 10 bases sitting between them. This chain's CDR3 is CATSIPAGEQYF. Written as DNA, the CDR3 is TGTGCCACCAGCATTCCAGCGGGCGAGCAGTACTTC.

This clone was seen only a few times. The gene calls are TRBV18 and TRBJ2-7; 12 bases are a match to TRBD2. CDR3 length: 16 amino acids. J gave up 5 bases and V 3 bases, and 8 bases lay outside the gene matches. CDR1 and CDR2 (germline): KGHSH, LQKENI. CDR3 in amino acids: CASSPVPSGRENEQYF. The CDR3 region has the DNA TGTGCCAGCTCACCGGTACCTAGCGGGAGGGAAAACGAGCAGTACTTC.

The chain has TRBV6-1 and TRBJ2-7; the match to TRBD2 covers 10 bases. Trimming cost V 5 bases and J 0 bases; bases outside gene matches: 4. Germline lookup yields CDR1 MNHNS and CDR2 SASEGT. The CDR3 sequence is 15 residues long. CDR3 nucleotide sequence: TGTGCCAGCAGTACCTCTAGCGGGAGCTCCTACGAGCAGTACTTC. Protein product: CASSTSSGSSYEQYF.

The gene calls are TRBV4-2 and TRBJ2-3, with 11 bases lining up with TRBD2. Germline CDR1 and CDR2: LGHNA and YNFKEQ. This CDR3 is built from 16 residues. V trimming: 4 bases; J trimming: 3 bases; junction bases outside the gene matches: 6. The CDR3 bases are TGTGCCAGCAGCCCCGAGGGACTAGCGGCGACAGATACGCAGTATTTT. Amino acid sequence: CASSPEGLAATDTQYF.

The rearrangement uses TRBV19 and TRBJ1-1; the D is unclear. The germline CDR1 and CDR2 sequences are LNHDA and SQIVND (reference sequence). V was trimmed by 3 bases and J by 1 base, leaving 21 bases between them. The CDR3 covers 18 residues. The CDR3 protein is CASSIDVLSFEGNTEAFF. The DNA of the CDR3 is TGTGCCAGTAGTATTGATGTGTTGTCTTTCGAGGGGAACACTGAAGCTTTCTTT. The variable domain in full, with the rest retrieved from reference TRBV19 and TRBJ1-1, is DGGITQSPKYLFRKEGQNVTLSCEQNLNHDAMYWYRQDPGQGLRLIYYSQIVNDFQKGDIAEGYSVSREKKESFPLTVTSAQKNPTAFYLCASSIDVLSFEGNTEAFFGQGTRLTVV.

This clone was seen more than once but under ten times. The chain links TRBV2 to TRBJ1-2; D ambiguous. The V gene lost 8 bases and the J gene lost 7 bases, with 14 bases spanning the gap. The CDR3 has 12 residues. The germline V gene encodes CDR1 SNHLY and CDR2 FYNNEI. Here the CDR3 reads CASWSLGGGYTF. In DNA, the CDR3 is TGTGCCAGCTGGTCACTCGGAGGTGGCTACACCTTC. The full variable domain, with the rest looked up from reference TRBV2 and TRBJ1-2, is EPEVTQTPSHQVTQMGQEVILRCVPISNHLYFYWYRQILGQKVEFLVSFYNNEISEKSEIFDDQFSVERPDGSNFTLKIRSTKLEDSAMYFCASWSLGGGYTFGSGTRLTVV.

Details on this clone: Other nucleotide sequences in the sample specify the same CDR3. This chain links TRBV6-6 with TRBJ2-7; 12 bases are a match to TRBD2. Per the germline V gene, CDR1 is MNHNY and CDR2 is SVGAGI (reference sequence). This CDR3 region has 15 residues. The V segment lost 4 bases and the J segment 4 bases; nucleotides outside the gene matches: 5. The DNA of the CDR3 is TGTGCCAGCAGTTTCGGACTAGCGGGACCATACGAGCAGTACTTC. Translating it yields CASSFGLAGPYEQYF.

The sample holds one count of this clone. This chain joins TRBV5-1 and TRBJ2-2, with 8 bases identical to TRBD1. The CDR3 extends over 17 amino acids. V shed 0 bases and J 3 bases; nucleotides not matched to a gene: 7. The germline gives CDR1 SGHRS, CDR2 YFSETQ. The CDR3 reads CASSLDVAGGYTGELFF. Written as DNA, the CDR3 is TGCGCCAGCAGCTTGGACGTTGCAGGGGGCTACACCGGGGAGCTGTTTTTT.

Concerning this clone itself: A junction boundary mismatches the germline segment, possibly from a read error. The same CDR3 can be traced to other DNA sequences in this sample. The chain joins TRBV30 to TRBJ2-5, with 7 bases that match TRBD1. Germline V gene data show CDR1 as GTSNPN and CDR2 as SVGIG (reference sequence). The CDR3 has 13 residues. The chain's CDR3 is CAWSPGQKETQYF. The CDR3 bases are TGTGCCTGGTCACCGGGACAGAAAGAAACCCAGTACTTC.

The DNA of the CDR3 is TGTGCCAGCAGTGAGAGGGCCTCCTACGAGCAGTACTTC. Translation gives CASSERASYEQYF. This chain joins TRBV6-1 and TRBJ2-7, with a tentative D call TRBD2 (5 bases). V lost 3 bases, J lost 0 bases, and 6 bases lay in between. Germline CDR1 MNHNS, CDR2 SASEGT. This CDR3 has 13 residues.

The sample holds a few counts of this clone. The chain uses TRBV5-1 and TRBJ2-7, with D possibly TRBD1 on 6 matching bases. The CDR3 contains 15 residues. From germline, CDR1 is SGHRS and CDR2 YFSETQ. V lost 3 bases, J lost 2 bases, and 15 bases lay in between. This CDR3 is CASSSQDSLAYEQYF. The CDR3 nucleotides are TGCGCCAGCAGCTCCCAGGACAGTCTTGCCTACGAGCAGTACTTC. Looking up the rest from reference TRBV5-1 and TRBJ2-7 gives the full variable domain: KAGVTQTPRYLIKTRGQQVTLSCSPISGHRSVSWYQQTPGQGLQFLFEYFSETQRNKGNFPGRFSGRQFSNSRSEMNVSTLELGDSALYLCASSSQDSLAYEQYFGPGTRLTVT.

The chain carries TRBV5-6 and TRBJ1-2; D may be TRBD1 (6 bases). Germline CDR1 SGHDT, CDR2 YYEEEE. This CDR3 contains 15 residues. The V end lost 6 bases, the J end lost 1 base, and 16 bases lay between the germline ends. The DNA for the CDR3 is TGTGCCAGCAACCCAGGACAGAATTTTAACTATGGCTACACCTTC. Translated: CASNPGQNFNYGYTF.

The rearrangement uses TRBV4-1 and TRBJ2-2, with 9 bases fitting TRBD2. Germline CDR1 reads MGHRA; CDR2 reads YSYEKL. This CDR3 region has 16 residues. After removal of 7 bases from V and 2 bases from J, the junction contained 8 bases not matched to a gene. The CDR3 spells CASTRNSGSNTGELFF. The CDR3 bases are TGCGCCAGCACCCGGAATAGCGGGAGTAACACCGGGGAGCTGTTTTTT.

This clone was picked up a small number of times. The rearrangement uses TRBV7-8 and TRBJ2-7; D possibly corresponds to TRBD1 (5 bases). Germline CDR1 reads SGHVS; CDR2 reads FQNEAQ. Trimming took 1 base from V and 7 from J, leaving 14 bases between them. The CDR3 runs 14 residues. CDR3: CASSLGGAVSEQYF. The DNA of the CDR3 is TGTGCCAGCAGCTTAGGTGGGGCGGTGAGTGAGCAGTACTTC.

V gene TRBV5-6 combines with J gene TRBJ2-5, with TRBD2 matching 7 bases. Germline-derived CDR1 and CDR2 are SGHDT and YYEEEE. This CDR3 is built from 15 residues. Trimming cost V 0 bases and J 5 bases; bases outside gene matches: 7. The DNA of the CDR3 is TGTGCCAGCAGCTTGGGGGGAGGGCCGGGCGAGACCCAGTACTTC. Its translation: CASSLGGGPGETQYF.

The chain couples TRBV29-1 to TRBJ2-1; D possibly corresponds to TRBD2 (6 bases). The CDR3 runs to 12 residues. Germline V CDR1 and CDR2: SQVTM, ANQGSEA. V was cut by 7 bases and J by 6 bases, with 13 bases left in between. The CDR3 loop reads CSGGGVSNEQFF. As DNA, the CDR3 is TGCAGCGGCGGAGGGGTTAGCAATGAGCAGTTCTTC.

In its sample, this clone was seen once. The rearrangement links TRBV21-1 to TRBJ2-7; whether TRBD1, the table's D call, matches the DNA was not checked. TRBV21-1 is classified as a pseudogene. The CDR3 loop spans 15 amino acids. In nucleotides, the CDR3 is TGTGCCAGCAGCAACCGACAGGGGGCTGCTTTAGTGCAGTACTTC. It is translated as CASSNRQGAALVQYF.

The rearrangement joins TRBV7-2 to TRBJ1-1; D gene uncertain. Germline CDR1 is SGHTA and CDR2 is FQGNSA. V was cut by 3 bases and J by 7 bases, with 9 bases left in between. This CDR3 has 12 residues. The DNA of the CDR3 is TGTGCCAGCAGCTTGTTAAGCAATGAAGCTTTCTTT. Residues: CASSLLSNEAFF.

V is TRBV5-1 and J is TRBJ1-5; possibly TRBD1 for D (5 bases). The CDR3 loop spans 17 amino acids. V lost 4 bases to trimming and J lost 7 bases, with 24 bases between them. Germline CDR1 and CDR2: SGHRS and YFSETQ. DNA of the CDR3: TGCGCCAGCAGCCCCGGCGGGGGGATGAACGCGGGGCAGCCCCAGCATTTT. Its protein is CASSPGGGMNAGQPQHF.

This clone was observed a handful of times. This chain uses TRBV27 with TRBJ2-7; D is uncertain. Germline lookup yields CDR1 MNHEY and CDR2 SMNVEV (reference sequence). The V and J ends lost 6 bases and 11 bases respectively, with 14 bases between them. The CDR3 totals 11 residues. Here the CDR3 DNA reads TGTGCCAGCAGACACCGGAGTAAGGAGTACTTC. It encodes CASRHRSKEYF.

This clone occurred once. The chain combines TRBV6-1 with TRBJ1-1; 8 positions match TRBD1. V shed 6 bases, J shed 0 bases, and the junction held 6 bases outside the gene matches. CDR1 and CDR2 (germline): MNHNS, SASEGT. The CDR3 has 15 amino acids. CDR3 nucleotide sequence: TGTGCCAGCAGACCACAGACAGGGGTGAACACTGAAGCTTTCTTT. It codes for CASRPQTGVNTEAFF.